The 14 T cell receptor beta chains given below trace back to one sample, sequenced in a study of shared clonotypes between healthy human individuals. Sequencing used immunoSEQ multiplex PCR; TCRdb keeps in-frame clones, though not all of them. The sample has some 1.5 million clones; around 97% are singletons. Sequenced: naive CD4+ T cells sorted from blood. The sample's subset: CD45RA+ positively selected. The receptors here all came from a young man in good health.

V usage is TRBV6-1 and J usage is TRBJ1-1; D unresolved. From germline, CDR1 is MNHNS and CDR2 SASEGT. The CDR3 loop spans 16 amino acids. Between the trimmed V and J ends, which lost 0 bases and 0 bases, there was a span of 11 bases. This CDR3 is CASSEAWALMNTEAFF. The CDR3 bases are TGTGCCAGCAGTGAAGCTTGGGCCCTCATGAACACTGAAGCTTTCTTT.

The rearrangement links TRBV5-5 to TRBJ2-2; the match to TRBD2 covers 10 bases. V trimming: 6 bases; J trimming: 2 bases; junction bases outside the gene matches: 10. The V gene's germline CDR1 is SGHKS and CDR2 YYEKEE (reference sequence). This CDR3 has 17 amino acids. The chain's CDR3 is CASNPLAGIRNTGELFF. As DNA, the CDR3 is TGTGCCAGCAACCCACTAGCGGGGATTAGAAACACCGGGGAGCTGTTTTTT.

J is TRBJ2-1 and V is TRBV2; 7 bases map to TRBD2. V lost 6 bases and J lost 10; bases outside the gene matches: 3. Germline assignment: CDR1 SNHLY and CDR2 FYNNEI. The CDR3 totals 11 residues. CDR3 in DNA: TGTGCCAGCAGCCTTAGCGGGGAGCAGTTCTTC. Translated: CASSLSGEQFF.

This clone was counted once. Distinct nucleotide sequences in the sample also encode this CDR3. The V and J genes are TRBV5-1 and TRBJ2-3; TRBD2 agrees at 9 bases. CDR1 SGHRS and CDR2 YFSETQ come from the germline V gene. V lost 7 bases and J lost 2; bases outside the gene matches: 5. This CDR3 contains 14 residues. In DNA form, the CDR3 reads TGCGCCAGCTCCCTAGCGGGAAACACAGATACGCAGTATTTT. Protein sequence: CASSLAGNTDTQYF.

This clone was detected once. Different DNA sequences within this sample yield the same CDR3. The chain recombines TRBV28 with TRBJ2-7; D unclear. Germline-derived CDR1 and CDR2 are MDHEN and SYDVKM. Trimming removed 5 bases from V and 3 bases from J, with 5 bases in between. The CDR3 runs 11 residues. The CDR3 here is CASSSFYEQYF. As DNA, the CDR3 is TGTGCCAGCAGTAGCTTCTACGAGCAGTACTTC.

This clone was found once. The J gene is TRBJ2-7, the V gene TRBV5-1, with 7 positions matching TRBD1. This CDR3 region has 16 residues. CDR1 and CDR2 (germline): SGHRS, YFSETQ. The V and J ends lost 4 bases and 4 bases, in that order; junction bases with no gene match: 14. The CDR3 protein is CASSPGVAGGLYEQYF. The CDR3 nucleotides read TGCGCCAGCAGCCCCGGGGTGGCAGGGGGTTTATACGAGCAGTACTTC.

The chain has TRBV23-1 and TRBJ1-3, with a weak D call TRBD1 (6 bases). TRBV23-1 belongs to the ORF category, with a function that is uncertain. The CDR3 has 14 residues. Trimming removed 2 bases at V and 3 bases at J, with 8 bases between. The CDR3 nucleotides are TGCGCCAGCAGTCAAGGACAGCTTGGAAACACCATATATTTT. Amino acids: CASSQGQLGNTIYF.

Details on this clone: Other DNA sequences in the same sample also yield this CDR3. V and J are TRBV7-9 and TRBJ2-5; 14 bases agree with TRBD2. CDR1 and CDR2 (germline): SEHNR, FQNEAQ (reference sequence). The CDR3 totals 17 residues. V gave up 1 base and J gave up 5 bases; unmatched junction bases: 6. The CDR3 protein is CASSLGLAGGPGETQYF. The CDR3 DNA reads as TGTGCCAGCAGCTTAGGACTAGCGGGAGGGCCGGGTGAGACCCAGTACTTC.

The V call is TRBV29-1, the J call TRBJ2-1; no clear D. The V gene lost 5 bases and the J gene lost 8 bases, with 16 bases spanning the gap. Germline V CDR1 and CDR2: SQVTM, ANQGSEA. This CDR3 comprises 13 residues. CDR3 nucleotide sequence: TGCAGCGTTCAGCCCCGACTTATTGATGAGCAGTTCTTC. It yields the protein CSVQPRLIDEQFF.

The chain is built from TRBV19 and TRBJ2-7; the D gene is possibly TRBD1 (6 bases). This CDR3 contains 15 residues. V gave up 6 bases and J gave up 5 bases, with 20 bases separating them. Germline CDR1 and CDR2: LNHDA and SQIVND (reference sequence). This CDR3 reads CASRTGFQAPNEQYF. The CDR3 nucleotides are TGTGCCAGTAGAACAGGGTTCCAGGCCCCCAACGAGCAGTACTTC.

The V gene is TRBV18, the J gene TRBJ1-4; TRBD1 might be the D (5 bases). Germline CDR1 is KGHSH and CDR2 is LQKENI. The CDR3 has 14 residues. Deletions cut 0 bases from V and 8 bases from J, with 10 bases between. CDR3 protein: CASSPPAGREKLFF. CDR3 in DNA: TGTGCCAGCTCACCACCGGCAGGGAGGGAAAAACTGTTTTTT. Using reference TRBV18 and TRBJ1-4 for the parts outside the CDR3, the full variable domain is NAGVMQNPRHLVRRRGQEARLRCSPMKGHSHVYWYRQLPEEGLKFMVYLQKENIIDESGMPKERFSAEFPKEGPSILRIQQVVRGDSAAYFCASSPPAGREKLFFGSGTQLSVL.

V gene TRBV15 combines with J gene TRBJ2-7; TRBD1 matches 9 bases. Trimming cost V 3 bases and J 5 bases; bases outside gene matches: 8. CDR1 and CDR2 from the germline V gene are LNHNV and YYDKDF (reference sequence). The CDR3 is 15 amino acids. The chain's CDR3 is CATSRGYRQGDEQYF. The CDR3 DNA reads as TGTGCCACCAGCAGGGGATATAGACAGGGGGACGAGCAGTACTTC.

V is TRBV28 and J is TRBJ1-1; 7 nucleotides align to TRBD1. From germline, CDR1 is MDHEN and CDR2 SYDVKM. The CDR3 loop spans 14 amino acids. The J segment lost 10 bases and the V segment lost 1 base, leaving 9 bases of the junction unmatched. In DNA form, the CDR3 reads TGTGCCAGCAGTTTATCAATAGGGGGCGGTGGAGCTTTCTTT. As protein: CASSLSIGGGGAFF.

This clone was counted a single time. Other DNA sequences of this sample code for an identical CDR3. The CDR3 coding sequence is TGTGCCAGCAGCCGACTAGCGGGGTACGAGCAGTACTTC. Its protein is CASSRLAGYEQYF. This rearrangement joins TRBV7-9 to TRBJ2-7, with TRBD2 identical over 11 bases. V shed 5 bases, J shed 4 bases, and the junction held 1 base outside the gene matches. The CDR3 is 13 residues long. Germline V gene lookup returns CDR1 SEHNR and CDR2 FQNEAQ (reference sequence).